The sequence of this T cell receptor (beta chain) was determined in a study of immune heterogeneity within non-small cell lung tumors (dated by TCRdb to 2017 to 2018). Background for the entire study: By histology, a handful of squamous cell carcinomas, 9 to 11 non-squamous carcinomas and 1 tumor not otherwise specified were included. Neoantigen binding to each patient's HLA alleles was predicted with netMHCpan-3.0 for mutant peptides of 8 to 11 amino acids. To look at intratumoral immune heterogeneity, the study ran whole-exome sequencing, RNA-seq and TCR beta repertoire sequencing on several spatially distinct regions taken from every NSCLC tumor. Transcriptome data were available for just roughly 43 loci from about twelve patients, whereas TCR repertoire analysis spanned under 60 tumor loci from roughly 14 patients.

A multiplex PCR system amplified the TCR beta CDR3 region, with a first 10-cycle round using 32 V-gene forward and 13 J-gene reverse primers. The first PCR round used a QIAGEN Multiplex PCR Kit, and the primer sequences were filed in Chinese patent CN105087789A. Illumina universal primers were added in a second PCR round performed with the Phusion High-Fidelity PCR Kit. TCR libraries were paired-end sequenced at 151 bp read length on the Illumina HiSeq X Ten platform. Per the authors' processing: Cutadapt removed reads without multiplex PCR primers, PEAR merged read pairs, and MiXCR with default settings called CDR3 regions. Repertoire diversity used Shannon entropy, and clonality was computed as one minus Shannon entropy divided by ln of productive unique sequence count. A clonotype counted as a dominant or high-frequency T-cell clone when its frequency was 0.5% or higher. The public reads were reprocessed in TCRdb via fastp at Q25 and MiXCR, keeping in-frame beta chains. Under each unique CDR3 protein, matching rows form one entry showing the most common genes and DNA. Clone size and V and J calls follow TCRdb, not the original study. The sample records 10,000 to 15,000 distinct CDR3 sequences, around 22% of which are singletons. The ten top clones hold 3.5% to 5.5% of the sample.

Overall study results and their limits: For the most part, high-frequency TCR beta clonotypes differed from one individual patient to another. Local T-cell repertoire clonality showed a statistically significant but moderate positive correlation with local tumor mutational burden (R about 0.35). Within a given patient, the same dominant CDR3B clonotypes showed up repeatedly across loci, although different tumor locations also carried unique high-frequency clones.

The TCR template was genomic DNA extracted from bulk tumor tissue, and approximately 650 ng of gDNA was amplified for each sample. During surgery, several biopsies were collected from each primary tumor and placed as far from one another as possible within the tumor mass. Patients in the study cohort, which was described as untreated, were newly diagnosed NSCLC cases going through curative surgery. The donors were around 14 patients with newly diagnosed non-small cell lung cancer who were having surgery with curative intent. A couple of independent pathologists reviewed the resected tumor masses. Sequencing was performed only on DNA and RNA samples of high quality. Of note for this clonotype: Its antigen is not yet known. The record has no base qualities; no much larger clone is one base away.

Via the germline V gene, CDR1 is MNHEY and CDR2 SVGEGT. Including the terminal cysteine and phenylalanine, the CDR3 comprises 15 residues. Solely the CDR3 DNA is kept, with 45 bases framed from the first base. V is trimmed back by 5 bases and J by 9 bases, and the junction contains 10 bases that no gene match accounts for. The receptor's source is a man between 60 and 75 years old with non-small cell lung cancer. The sequencing input was lung tumor tissue. Rearrangement joined TRBV6-2 or TRBV6-3 to TRBJ1-6, with TRBD1 identical over 7 junction bases. The DNA reads as follows: TGTGCCAGCAGTGGCCGACAGGGCCGAGGTTCACCCCTCCACTTT. Translated, it gives CASSGRQGRGSPLHF.